Described below is a single T cell receptor (beta chain) sequence and its context. Other DNA sequences in the sample encode the same CDR3. This specimen comes from a study of shared clonotypes between healthy human individuals. CDR3 size: 13 residues. Germline V gene data show CDR1 as SGHDN and CDR2 as FVKESK. V was shortened by 0 bases and J by 10 bases, with 9 bases between the two germline ends. Here immunoSEQ multiplex PCR was the method, and the copy in TCRdb shows in-frame clones only, minus some. This sample has 2.3 million or so clones, with about 92% found just once. The chain combines TRBV14 with TRBJ1-4; D is uncertain. Input material: naive CD4+ T cells from PBMCs. As for subset: CD45RA+ positively selected. This sequence was found in a man younger than 30 in good health. Some clones in this sample may be carry-over from other donors' samples. The CDR3 DNA reads as TGTGCCAGCAGCCAAGATTTAGAGGGAAAACTGTTTTTT. Its protein is CASSQDLEGKLFF.